Listed below are T cell receptor beta chains from one sample, sequenced in a study of blood T cell repertoires in COVID-19. Sequenced by immunoSEQ multiplex PCR; TCRdb stores in-frame clones only, minus some. The profile shows around 300,000 clones, more than 75% of them singletons. The source material was PBMCs or T cells enriched from blood (not recorded which). The receptors were sampled from a young woman who had recovered from COVID-19. The conserved cysteine and the conserved F or W are not part of the CDR3 here. D genes are given only for firm matches.

V: TRBV6-5; D: TRBD1; CDR3: ASSPLDRVDQPQH
V: TRBV5-5; D: NA; CDR3: ASSFTVSRADTQY
V: TRBV18; D: NA; CDR3: ASSPAGALLGAF
V: TRBV5-1; D: NA; CDR3: ASSLAGGGTYGYT
V: TRBV30; D: NA; CDR3: AWSVVWRGGNYGYT
V: TRBV19; D: NA; CDR3: ASSLGLTYEQY
V: TRBV3-1/TRBV3-2; D: NA; CDR3: ASSQGTNTEAF
V: TRBV25-1; D: NA; CDR3: ASSEYRERTANEKLF
V: TRBV6-5; D: TRBD1; CDR3: ASSYLAGGSYEQY
V: TRBV5-6; D: TRBD1; CDR3: ASSPGQGRIGNEKLF
V: TRBV4-2; D: NA; CDR3: ASSQDPGERSGNTIY
V: TRBV21-1; D: NA; CDR3: ASSPTEGLAGYEQY
V: TRBV7-2; D: NA; CDR3: ASSLSQGALSYNSPLH
V: TRBV2; D: NA; CDR3: ASSDRGGTGELF
V: TRBV6-2/TRBV6-3; D: NA; CDR3: ASSPTVITGELF
V: TRBV6-6; D: TRBD2; CDR3: ASSRDYPPRELF
V: TRBV18; D: TRBD1; CDR3: ASSPGQGAYEQY
V: TRBV6-1; D: NA; CDR3: ASSEGLGVGNQPQH
V: TRBV11-2; D: NA; CDR3: ASSLGVGRGALDSPLH
V: TRBV4-2; D: NA; CDR3: ASSQEAGTTNEKLF
V: TRBV11-2; D: NA; CDR3: ASSLGSGIFREQF
V: TRBV5-5; D: NA; CDR3: ASSLVAERETQY
V: TRBV18; D: NA; CDR3: ASSPGHLRSTF
V: TRBV18; D: NA; CDR3: ASSPPAGNTEAF
V: TRBV6-4; D: TRBD2; CDR3: ASSAAGGSSYEQY
V: TRBV29-1; D: NA; CDR3: SVGSPDTHGYT
V: TRBV14; D: TRBD1; CDR3: ASSHVDREFGEAF
V: TRBV7-8; D: TRBD1; CDR3: ASSSDRANGYT
V: TRBV4-1; D: TRBD1; CDR3: ASSQVLGQGFYEQY
V: TRBV7-9; D: TRBD2; CDR3: ASSPNPRLAAETQY
V: TRBV5-1; D: NA; CDR3: ASSGLPTDTQY
V: TRBV30; D: NA; CDR3: AWSVSSGVNYGYT
V: TRBV25-1; D: NA; CDR3: ASSELTATNEKLF
V: TRBV7-9; D: NA; CDR3: ASSPPGVDLSANYGYT
V: TRBV9; D: TRBD2; CDR3: ASSVDFRLAGDPDTQY
V: TRBV5-4; D: TRBD2; CDR3: ASTPGGGTSSYEQY
V: TRBV7-3; D: NA; CDR3: ASSLQGAGGYT
V: TRBV15; D: NA; CDR3: ATSRDLGQGYGYT
V: TRBV28; D: TRBD1; CDR3: ASSSPTGGAQGETQY
V: TRBV6-5; D: NA; CDR3: ASSYSTRVWDEAF
V: TRBV18; D: NA; CDR3: ASSPAGSYNEQF
V: TRBV6-5; D: NA; CDR3: ASSSGGSYEQY
V: TRBV7-3; D: NA; CDR3: ASSLTGTLYNEQF